These 25 T cell receptor beta chains originate from one sample sequenced in a study of OX40 agonist ivuxolimab in advanced cancers. The library was obtained by the immunoSEQ multiplex PCR assay. As stored in TCRdb, this immuneACCESS dataset retains in-frame rearrangements with V and J assigned. A fraction of the clones does not appear; measured against another copy, unresolved V genes explain less than half of the discrepancy, and the remainder lacks a known reason. Across this sample there are tens of thousands of clones, with 84% seen only once. The ten biggest clones cover 0.9% to 1.4% of the sample. The input for sequencing was CD4+ or CD8+ T cells sorted from blood, taken in a trial of the OX40 agonist ivuxolimab. The receptors were sampled from an adult with an advanced solid tumor such as melanoma, head and neck, liver or kidney cancer.

The chain has TRBV12-5 and TRBJ2-7; 7 bases match TRBD1. In germline, CDR1 is LGHNT, CDR2 FRNRAP. This CDR3 spans 12 amino acids. With V trimmed by 1 base and J by 12 bases, 6 bases remained unmatched. This CDR3 reads CASGLDSGTAYF. The CDR3 nucleotides read TGTGCTAGTGGTTTGGATTCCGGGACAGCGTACTTC.

The chain links TRBV27 to TRBJ2-2; perhaps TRBD2 as D (5 bases). There are 14 residues in the CDR3. V was pared by 3 bases and J by 5 bases, with 10 bases between. The germline V gene has CDR1 MNHEY and CDR2 SMNVEV (reference sequence). This CDR3 is CASSFRRGTGELFF. The DNA for the CDR3 is TGTGCCAGCAGTTTCCGCAGAGGGACCGGGGAGCTGTTTTTT.

The chain has TRBV11-3 and TRBJ2-1; no definite D call. V was shortened by 1 base and J by 1 base, with 5 bases between the two germline ends. The CDR3 runs to 14 residues. From germline, CDR1 is SGHNT and CDR2 YENEEA. The CDR3 DNA is TGTGCCAGCAGCTTAGGGGGTTCCTACAATGAGCAGTTCTTC. It yields the protein CASSLGGSYNEQFF.

The rearrangement uses TRBV9 and TRBJ2-5; 13 bases line up with TRBD2. The CDR3 has 18 residues. Germline assignment: CDR1 SGDLS and CDR2 YYNGEE. The junction had 16 bases not matched to a gene; V was cut back by 7 bases and J by 4 bases. CDR3 loop: CASARGTSGTWAPETQYF. For the CDR3, the DNA is TGTGCCAGCGCTAGGGGGACTAGCGGGACCTGGGCCCCAGAGACCCAGTACTTC.

The V call is TRBV5-4, the J call TRBJ1-1; no definite D call. This CDR3 is 13 amino acids long. The germline gives CDR1 SGHNT, CDR2 YYREEE (reference sequence). Trimming removed 0 bases from V and 6 bases from J, with 9 bases in between. CDR3 bases: TGTGCCAGCAGCTTGGATGGAGTCTCTGAAGCTTTCTTT. Its translation is CASSLDGVSEAFF.

This clone has just a few counts. V is TRBV5-1 and J is TRBJ2-5; D assignment may be TRBD1 or TRBD2 (5 bases each). V was trimmed by 3 bases and J by 5 bases, leaving 17 bases between them. CDR1 is SGHRS and CDR2 is YFSETQ in the germline V gene. The CDR3 length is 15 residues. In nucleotides, the CDR3 is TGCGCCAGCAGCTCCTCCGTCAGGGACGGCGAGACCCAGTACTTC. Translated, it gives CASSSSVRDGETQYF.

This clone was recorded a few times. The chain couples TRBV7-3 to TRBJ1-2; D ambiguous. CDR3 length: 14 residues. Trimming left V 5 bases short and J 8 bases short, with 18 bases between. CDR1 is SGHTA, CDR2 FQGTGA, per germline. The CDR3 sequence is CASSGTFGRVGYTF. DNA of the CDR3: TGTGCCAGCAGCGGCACCTTTGGACGTGTCGGCTACACCTTC. The full variable domain, in which reference TRBV7-3 and TRBJ1-2 provide the parts outside the CDR3, is GAGVSQTPSNKVTEKGKYVELRCDPISGHTALYWYRQSLGQGPEFLIYFQGTGAADDSGLPNDRFFAVRPEGSVSTLKIQRTERGDSAVYLCASSGTFGRVGYTFGSGTRLTVV.

The chain is built from TRBV7-2 and TRBJ2-1, with TRBD2 identical over 8 bases. V dropped 1 base and J dropped 6; count of bases not matched to a gene: 8. Germline V gives CDR1 SGHTA, CDR2 FQGNSA. This CDR3 spans 16 amino acids. The CDR3 nucleotides read TGTGCCAGCAGCTTAGGATTAGGGACTAGGGTCAATGAGCAGTTCTTC. Translated: CASSLGLGTRVNEQFF.

This sequence joins TRBV19 and TRBJ1-5; D is unclear. Germline V gene sequence: CDR1 LNHDA, CDR2 SQIVND (reference sequence). V was clipped by 3 bases and J by 4 bases, with 13 bases between them. This CDR3 spans 15 amino acids. CDR3 residues: CASSMAAPSNQPQHF. Here the CDR3 DNA reads TGTGCCAGTAGTATGGCTGCGCCTTCTAATCAGCCCCAGCATTTT.

This clone was seen more than once but under ten times. Here the CDR3 reads CASSTGQGGSGYTF. The CDR3 DNA is TGTGCCAGCAGCACTGGACAGGGTGGGAGTGGCTACACCTTC. The rearrangement joins TRBV27 to TRBJ1-2; 8 bases line up with TRBD1. In germline, CDR1 is MNHEY, CDR2 SMNVEV (reference sequence). The CDR3 length is 14 residues. V lost 6 bases and J lost 7; bases outside the gene matches: 10.

This clone was observed a handful of times. The chain is built from TRBV6-6 and TRBJ1-4; D unresolved. The CDR3 runs to 13 residues. V gave up 6 bases and J gave up 8 bases, with 13 bases separating them. Germline V CDR1 and CDR2: MNHNY, SVGAGI (reference sequence). The CDR3 sequence is CASSPGGGEKLFF. The CDR3 DNA follows: TGTGCCAGCAGCCCTGGAGGAGGGGAAAAACTGTTTTTT.

J is TRBJ2-5 and V is TRBV7-9, with 8 bases matching TRBD2. J was trimmed by 4 bases and V by 2 bases; bases with no gene match: 0. CDR1 and CDR2 (germline): SEHNR, FQNEAQ (reference sequence). The CDR3 runs to 13 residues. The CDR3 protein is CASSLREGETQYF. The DNA of the CDR3 is TGTGCCAGCAGCTTACGGGAGGGAGAGACCCAGTACTTC.

This chain connects TRBV7-2 to TRBJ1-2; unclear D gene. Germline CDR1 reads SGHTA; CDR2 reads FQGNSA. V was shortened by 0 bases and J by 7 bases, with 21 bases between the two germline ends. The CDR3 length is 17 residues. As DNA, the CDR3 is TGTGCCAGCAGCTTAGCGCAACACCCGGGTTGGTATGGTGGCTACACCTTC. Its translation: CASSLAQHPGWYGGYTF.

The chain has TRBV2 and TRBJ1-1, with D possibly TRBD1 on 5 matching bases. The germline V gene encodes CDR1 SNHLY and CDR2 FYNNEI. This CDR3 is 12 amino acids long. Trimming cost V 7 bases and J 8 bases, with 14 bases left between them. The CDR3 DNA reads as TGTGCCAGCACCGGGACGGGGAAAGAAGCTTTCTTT. This gives the protein CASTGTGKEAFF.

In regard to this clone: A much larger clone lies one base from this, so it may be a read error. Other nucleotide sequences in the sample specify the same CDR3. This chain connects TRBV7-2 to TRBJ2-2; no reliable D call. CDR1 and CDR2 (germline): SGHTA, FQGNSA. The V end was cut by 3 bases, the J end by 2 bases, with 4 bases between. There are 13 residues in the CDR3. The CDR3 DNA reads as TGTGCCAGCAGCTTTCTTAACACCGGGGAGCTGTTTTTT. Amino acid sequence: CASSFLNTGELFF. The complete variable domain, with remaining parts taken from reference TRBV7-2 and TRBJ2-2, reads GAGVSQSPSNKVTEKGKDVELRCDPISGHTALYWYRQSLGQGLEFLIYFQGNSAPDKSGLPSDRFSAERTGGSVSTLTIQRTQQEDSAVYLCASSFLNTGELFFGEGSRLTVL.

In nucleotides, the CDR3 is TGCGCCAGCAGCACGGACGGCTATAGCAATCAGCCCCAGCATTTT. Protein product: CASSTDGYSNQPQHF. The rearrangement links TRBV5-1 to TRBJ1-5, with D uncertain. This CDR3 spans 15 amino acids. Germline CDR1 SGHRS, CDR2 YFSETQ. Trimming took off 4 bases at V and 0 bases at J, with 11 bases between the two ends.

The chain uses TRBV10-2 and TRBJ2-5; D possibly matches TRBD1 or TRBD2 (6 bases each). Per the germline V gene, CDR1 is WSHSY and CDR2 is SAAADI. This CDR3 spans 13 amino acids. V shed 0 bases and J shed 13 bases, with 15 bases lying between them. The CDR3 is CASSESTTGASYF. CDR3 bases: TGCGCCAGCAGTGAGTCGACTACGGGGGCCTCGTACTTC.

This clone showed up just once. The chain is built from TRBV5-5 and TRBJ1-2; no clear D. This CDR3 is built from 17 residues. CDR1 is SGHKS, CDR2 YYEKEE, per germline (reference sequence). V was pared by 1 base and J by 2 bases, with 18 bases between. The CDR3 is CASSLTPRAEGNYGYTF. The CDR3 region has the DNA TGTGCCAGCAGCTTGACACCCCGCGCGGAGGGAAACTATGGCTACACCTTC.

The gene calls are TRBV5-1 and TRBJ2-4; TRBD2 agrees at 11 bases. V gave up 4 bases and J gave up 0 bases; unmatched junction bases: 9. This CDR3 contains 18 residues. Germline CDR1 is SGHRS and CDR2 is YFSETQ. The CDR3 region is CASSTRTSGSLAKNIQYF. Written as DNA, the CDR3 is TGCGCCAGCAGCACCCGGACTAGCGGGTCACTAGCCAAAAACATTCAGTACTTC. The variable domain in full, completed from reference TRBV5-1 and TRBJ2-4, reads KAGVTQTPRYLIKTRGQQVTLSCSPISGHRSVSWYQQTPGQGLQFLFEYFSETQRNKGNFPGRFSGRQFSNSRSEMNVSTLELGDSALYLCASSTRTSGSLAKNIQYFGAGTRLSVL.

This sequence joins TRBV6-5 and TRBJ1-3; 10 nucleotides agree with TRBD1. This CDR3 contains 11 residues. V trimming: 6 bases; J trimming: 14 bases; junction bases outside the gene matches: 4. Germline CDR1 MNHEY, CDR2 SVGAGI. CDR3 nucleotide sequence: TGTGCCAGCAGCACGGGGACAGGGGTATATTTT. Protein: CASSTGTGVYF.

V and J are TRBV10-3 and TRBJ1-2; TRBD1 might be the D (5 bases). V was clipped by 4 bases and J by 1 base, with 10 bases between them. Germline CDR1 ENHRY, CDR2 SYGVKD. This CDR3 spans 14 amino acids. Here the CDR3 DNA reads TGTGCCATCAGTGCAGGGTTGATTAACTATGGCTACACCTTC. Amino acid sequence: CAISAGLINYGYTF.

V gene TRBV6-5 combines with J gene TRBJ1-2; possible D gene TRBD1, 5 bases. Trimming took off 7 bases at V and 7 bases at J, with 22 bases between the two ends. CDR1 and CDR2 from the germline V gene are MNHEY and SVGAGI. This CDR3 contains 15 residues. CDR3 DNA: TGTGCCAGCATCCGAGGAGTCGGGGGAGAGGGTGGCTACACCTTC. It translates to CASIRGVGGEGGYTF.

The rearrangement uses TRBV4-2 and TRBJ2-7, with 7 bases that match TRBD1. V lost 1 base, J lost 2 bases, and 8 bases stayed unmatched. The CDR3 spans 16 residues. Germline-derived CDR1 and CDR2 are LGHNA and YNFKEQ. The CDR3 region has the DNA TGTGCCAGCAGCCAAGTACCCGGGACAGATACCTACGAGCAGTACTTC. This codes for CASSQVPGTDTYEQYF.

The chain recombines TRBV15 with TRBJ1-2; tentatively, D is TRBD1 (5 bases). The V end lost 5 bases, the J end lost 8 bases, and 15 bases lay between the germline ends. There are 13 residues in the CDR3. Per germline, CDR1 LNHNV and CDR2 YYDKDF (reference sequence). Here the CDR3 reads CATSPEARDGYTF. The CDR3 DNA follows: TGTGCCACCAGCCCCGAGGCCAGGGACGGCTACACCTTC.

The chain uses TRBV9 and TRBJ1-6; D not certain. CDR1 is SGDLS, CDR2 YYNGEE, per germline. This CDR3 contains 17 residues. V was cut by 0 bases and J by 0 bases, with 10 bases left in between. The CDR3, as DNA: TGTGCCAGCAGCGTAGGTAGGACTTACTCCTATAATTCACCCCTCCACTTT. Protein sequence: CASSVGRTYSYNSPLHF.